This T cell receptor (beta chain) was documented in a study of T cell responses to AZD1222 COVID-19 vaccine. At the level of the study: Pooling of second doses given at about 4 or about 12 weeks was done.

Some clones are missing from TCRdb's copy, which holds only in-frame ones; the method was immunoSEQ multiplex PCR. The sample contains approximately 140,000 clones, about 93% of which appear only once. Only one count was recorded for this clone. CDR1 is SEHNR and CDR2 is FQNEAQ in the germline V gene (reference sequence). CDR3 length: 16 residues. V was trimmed by 5 bases and J by 0 bases, leaving 15 bases between them. J is TRBJ2-3 and V is TRBV7-9; no clear D gene. The sequence came from an adult in good health. The sample consisted of peripheral blood, taken on day 0 of AZD1222 vaccination. In DNA, the CDR3 is TGTGCCAGCAGCCGGCCCATTGGTGGGAGCACAGATACGCAGTATTTT. Amino acids: CASSRPIGGSTDTQYF.